These T cell receptor beta chains were read from a single sample in a study of cytomegalovirus exposure and HLA in healthy donors. TCRdb keeps only in-frame clones here, not all; method: immunoSEQ multiplex PCR. The data hold 35,000 to 50,000 clones, with approximately 94% observed a single time. Sequences were obtained from PBMCs. The source is a woman under 30 in good health and CMV-seronegative. Each CDR3 is given with its conserved first and last residue. Fields, in order: J gene, D gene, clone size, V gene, CDR3 protein, CDR3 DNA. A D gene is named only where the DNA matches it firmly. Size values are once, few and many counts, or a class for expanded clones, and some rows have none.

J: TRBJ2-7
D: TRBD2
size: NA
V: TRBV18
CDR3: CASSPGTSGSPNYEQYF
DNA: TGTGCCAGCTCACCAGGGACTAGCGGGAGCCCAAACTACGAGCAGTACTTC

J: TRBJ2-1
D: TRBD2
size: NA
V: TRBV5-4
CDR3: CASSLGGLAGAYNEQFF
DNA: TGTGCCAGCAGCTTGGGGGGACTAGCGGGAGCATACAATGAGCAGTTCTTC

J: TRBJ2-1
D: TRBD2
size: NA
V: TRBV5-6
CDR3: CASSYLSGSYNEQFF
DNA: TGTGCCAGCAGTTATCTCAGCGGGAGTTACAATGAGCAGTTCTTC

J: TRBJ1-2
D: TRBD1
size: NA
V: TRBV6-5
CDR3: CASSPDRNYGYTF
DNA: TGTGCCAGCAGTCCGGACAGGAACTATGGCTACACCTTC

J: TRBJ1-5
D: NA
size: NA
V: TRBV28
CDR3: CASSLLYNQPQHF
DNA: TGTGCCAGCAGTTTACTATACAATCAGCCCCAGCATTTT

J: TRBJ1-1
D: TRBD1
size: NA
V: TRBV10-3
CDR3: CAIRRGQGEDTEAFF
DNA: TGTGCCATCAGACGGGGACAGGGTGAGGACACTGAAGCTTTCTTT

J: TRBJ2-5
D: TRBD1
size: few
V: TRBV4-1
CDR3: CASRKTGYGETQYF
DNA: TGCGCCAGCAGGAAGACAGGGTACGGCGAGACCCAGTACTTC

J: TRBJ2-3
D: NA
size: NA
V: TRBV19
CDR3: CASSTLRGLTTDTQYF
DNA: TGTGCCAGTAGTACCCTTCGAGGGTTAACCACAGATACGCAGTATTTT

J: TRBJ2-7
D: NA
size: NA
V: TRBV14
CDR3: CASSPRKQATEQYF
DNA: TGTGCCAGCAGCCCGAGGAAACAGGCGACCGAGCAGTACTTC

J: TRBJ1-4
D: NA
size: NA
V: TRBV10-3
CDR3: CAISDGTANEKLFF
DNA: TGTGCCATCAGTGACGGGACTGCCAATGAAAAACTGTTTTTT

J: TRBJ1-3
D: NA
size: NA
V: TRBV9
CDR3: CASSSQGFLSGNTIYF
DNA: TGTGCCAGCAGCTCTCAGGGGTTTTTATCTGGAAACACCATATATTTT

J: TRBJ2-7
D: TRBD2
size: NA
V: TRBV7-9
CDR3: CASSTWTSGRAYEQYF
DNA: TGTGCCAGCAGCACCTGGACTAGCGGGAGGGCTTACGAGCAGTACTTC

J: TRBJ2-2
D: TRBD2
size: NA
V: TRBV4-2
CDR3: CASSQDSGGAGELFF
DNA: TGTGCCAGCAGCCAAGATAGCGGGGGGGCCGGGGAGCTGTTTTTT

J: TRBJ1-5
D: TRBD1
size: NA
V: TRBV28
CDR3: CASSQGQGSNQPQHF
DNA: TGTGCCAGCAGCCAAGGACAGGGGAGCAATCAGCCCCAGCATTTT

J: TRBJ2-5
D: NA
size: few
V: TRBV2
CDR3: CASSERSKEMVTQYF
DNA: TGTGCCAGCAGTGAACGGAGTAAGGAGATGGTGACCCAGTACTTC

J: TRBJ2-3
D: NA
size: NA
V: TRBV18
CDR3: CASSPGTSTDTQYF
DNA: TGTGCCAGCTCACCAGGGACTAGCACAGATACGCAGTATTTT